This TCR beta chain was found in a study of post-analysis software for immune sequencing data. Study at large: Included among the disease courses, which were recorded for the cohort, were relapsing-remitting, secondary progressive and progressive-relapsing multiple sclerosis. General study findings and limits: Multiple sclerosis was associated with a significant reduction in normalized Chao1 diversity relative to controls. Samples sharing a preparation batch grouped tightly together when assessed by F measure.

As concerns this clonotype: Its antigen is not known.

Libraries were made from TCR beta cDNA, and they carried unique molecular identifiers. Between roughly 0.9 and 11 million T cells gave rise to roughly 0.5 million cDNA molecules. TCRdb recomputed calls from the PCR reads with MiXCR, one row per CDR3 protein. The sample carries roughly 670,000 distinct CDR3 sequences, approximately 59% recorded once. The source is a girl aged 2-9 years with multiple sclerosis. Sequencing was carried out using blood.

The CDR3 is CASSPTTYQETQYF. The CDR3, as DNA: TGTGCCAGCAGCCCGACAACTTACCAAGAGACCCAGTACTTC. The J gene is TRBJ2-5, the V gene TRBV13; unclear D gene. The CDR3 loop spans 14 amino acids. Germline CDR1 reads PRHDT; CDR2 reads FYEKMQ (reference sequence). The V gene lost 5 bases and the J gene lost 0 bases, with 10 bases spanning the gap.